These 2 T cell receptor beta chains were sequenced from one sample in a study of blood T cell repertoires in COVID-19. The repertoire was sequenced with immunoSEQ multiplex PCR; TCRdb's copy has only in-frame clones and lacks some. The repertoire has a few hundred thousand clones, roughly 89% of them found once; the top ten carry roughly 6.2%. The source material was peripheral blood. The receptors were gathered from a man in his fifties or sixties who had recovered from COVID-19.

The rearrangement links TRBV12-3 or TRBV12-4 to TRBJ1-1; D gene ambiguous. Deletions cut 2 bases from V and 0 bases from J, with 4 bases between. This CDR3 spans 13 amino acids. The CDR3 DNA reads TGTGCCAGCAGTTTACGCGTGAACACTGAAGCTTTCTTT. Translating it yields CASSLRVNTEAFF.

This CDR3 is CASSLSRGRGELFF. CDR3 DNA sequence: TGTGCCAGCAGCTTAAGTCGGGGTCGTGGGGAGCTGTTTTTT. The chain joins TRBV7-7 to TRBJ2-2, with a tentative D call TRBD2 (5 bases). The CDR3 totals 14 residues. Trimming removed 2 bases at V and 8 bases at J, with 12 bases between. CDR1 and CDR2 from the germline V gene are SSHAT and FNYEAQ (reference sequence).